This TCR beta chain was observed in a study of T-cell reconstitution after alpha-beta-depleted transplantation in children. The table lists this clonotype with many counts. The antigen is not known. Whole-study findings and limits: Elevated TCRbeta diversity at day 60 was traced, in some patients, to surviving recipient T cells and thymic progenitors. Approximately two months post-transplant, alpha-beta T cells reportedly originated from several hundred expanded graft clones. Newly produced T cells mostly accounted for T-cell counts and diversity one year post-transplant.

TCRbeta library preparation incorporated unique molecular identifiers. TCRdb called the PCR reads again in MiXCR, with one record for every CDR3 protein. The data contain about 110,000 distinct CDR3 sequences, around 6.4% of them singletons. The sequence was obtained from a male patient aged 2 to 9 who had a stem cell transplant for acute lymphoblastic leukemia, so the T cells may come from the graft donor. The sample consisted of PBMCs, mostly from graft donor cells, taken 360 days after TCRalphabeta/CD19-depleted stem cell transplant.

The DNA for the CDR3 is TGCAGTGCTAGGAACATACTCCGGTTAATCGACGAGCAGTACTTC. Translation gives CSARNILRLIDEQYF. This chain connects TRBV20-1 to TRBJ2-7; D not resolved. CDR1 and CDR2 from the germline V gene are DFQATT and SNEGSKA (reference sequence). The V and J ends lost 3 bases and 5 bases respectively, with 20 bases between them. This CDR3 has 15 amino acids.